The rows below give T cell receptor beta chains drawn from one sample of a study of blood T cell repertoires in COVID-19. The data were produced by immunoSEQ multiplex PCR, yet TCRdb's version contains in-frame clones alone and is incomplete. The sample contains approximately 160,000 clones, roughly 90% of which appear only once. The sample consisted of peripheral blood. The receptors were gathered from a man in his sixties with active or convalescent COVID-19. Each CDR3 is given with its conserved first and last residue. The D gene is left open where the match is weak. Clone size is given for some rows only: seen once, a few or many times, or a class if the clone is expanded.

j_call clone_size v_call d_call cdr3_aa cdr3_nt
TRBJ1-2 - TRBV5-1 - CASSLDMGLGGYTF TGCGCCAGCAGCTTGGATATGGGGCTGGGTGGCTACACCTTC
TRBJ2-7 once TRBV7-8 TRBD2 CASSLGLGGGDSYEQYF TGTGCCAGCAGCTTGGGGCTCGGCGGGGGGGACTCCTACGAGCAGTACTTC
TRBJ2-3 - TRBV7-7 TRBD2 CASSSERGGADTQYF TGTGCCAGCAGCTCTGAGCGGGGGGGCGCAGATACGCAGTATTTT
TRBJ1-4 - TRBV12-3/TRBV12-4 - CASSPVRGQLFF TGTGCCAGCAGTCCCGTAAGGGGTCAACTGTTTTTT
TRBJ2-3 - TRBV7-6 TRBD2 CASSLRLAEDTQYF TGTGCCAGCAGCTTAAGACTAGCTGAAGATACGCAGTATTTT
TRBJ1-2 - TRBV7-9 - CASSPGYTGGYGYTF TGTGCCAGCAGCCCCGGATACACGGGGGGCTATGGCTACACCTTC
TRBJ1-2 - TRBV28 TRBD1 CASSLDGQGALGYTF TGTGCCAGCAGTTTAGATGGACAGGGGGCGCTTGGCTACACCTTC
TRBJ1-6 - TRBV5-8 - CASSLGQVNSPLHF TGTGCCAGCAGCTTGGGACAGGTGAATTCACCCCTCCACTTT
TRBJ2-2 - TRBV6-5 TRBD2 CASTMTGGTGELFF TGTGCCAGCACAATGACGGGGGGCACCGGGGAGCTGTTTTTT
TRBJ1-6 - TRBV19 - CASSINFGGSPLHF TGTGCCAGTAGTATTAATTTCGGGGGTTCACCCCTCCACTTT
TRBJ1-3 few TRBV27 - CASSLGARQAVGNTIYF TGTGCCAGCAGTTTAGGCGCCCGACAGGCGGTCGGAAACACCATATATTTT
TRBJ1-5 - TRBV19 TRBD1 CASSRTGRNSMAHQPQHF TGTGCCAGTAGTAGGACAGGGAGGAATTCAATGGCGCATCAGCCCCAGCATTTT
TRBJ1-6 - TRBV19 - CASSTTWTADNSPLHF TGTGCCAGTAGTACGACCTGGACAGCAGATAATTCACCCCTCCACTTT
TRBJ2-3 - TRBV5-6 TRBD2 CASSLWGLAGLSTDTQYF TGTGCCAGCAGCTTGTGGGGCCTAGCGGGGCTAAGCACAGATACGCAGTATTTT
TRBJ1-1 - TRBV2 - CASRYREGTEAFF TGTGCCAGCAGATACAGGGAGGGCACTGAAGCTTTCTTT
TRBJ2-2 - TRBV3-1/TRBV3-2 TRBD2 CASSQAIPGLPTGELFF TGTGCCAGCAGCCAAGCCATTCCGGGACTACCCACCGGGGAGCTGTTTTTT
TRBJ2-7 - TRBV19 TRBD1 CASSIGTGATYEQYF TGTGCCAGTAGTATAGGGACAGGGGCCACCTACGAGCAGTACTTC
TRBJ1-1 - TRBV6-5 - CASSYSKALNTEAFF TGTGCCAGCAGTTACTCGAAAGCTTTGAACACTGAAGCTTTCTTT
TRBJ1-6 - TRBV5-1 - CASSDEVINSPLHF TGCGCCAGCAGCGACGAGGTAATCAATTCACCCCTCCACTTT
TRBJ2-2 - TRBV13 - CASSLGLGSHTGELFF TGTGCCAGCAGCTTAGGGTTGGGCAGCCACACCGGGGAGCTGTTTTTT
TRBJ2-6 once TRBV11-2 - CASSLNRAPWANVLTF TGTGCCAGCAGCCTCAACAGGGCCCCCTGGGCCAACGTCCTGACTTTC
TRBJ2-7 - TRBV6-5 - CASSYSISDISYEQYF TGTGCCAGCAGTTACTCGATTTCGGACATCTCCTACGAGCAGTACTTC
TRBJ1-3 - TRBV11-2 - CASSLVLGNTIYF TGTGCCAGCAGCTTAGTCCTTGGAAACACCATATATTTT
TRBJ1-4 - TRBV18 - CASGPRDNNEKLFF TGTGCCAGCGGCCCCCGGGACAACAATGAAAAACTGTTTTTT
TRBJ2-5 - TRBV24-1 - CATSDSARQGRETQYF TGTGCCACCAGTGATTCGGCCCGGCAGGGTAGGGAGACCCAGTACTTC
TRBJ2-3 - TRBV6-1 - CASSEYRFSTDTQYF TGTGCCAGCAGTGAATACAGGTTTAGCACAGATACGCAGTATTTT
TRBJ2-7 - TRBV19 - CASSQGGYSYEQYF TGTGCCAGTAGTCAGGGGGGCTACTCCTACGAGCAGTACTTC
TRBJ2-7 - TRBV5-4 TRBD2 CASSLDRLAASYEQYF TGTGCCAGCAGCTTGGATCGACTAGCGGCGTCCTACGAGCAGTACTTC
TRBJ1-2 - TRBV7-9 TRBD1 CASSSGQGSYGYTF TGTGCCAGCAGCTCGGGACAGGGGAGCTATGGCTACACCTTC
TRBJ1-1 - TRBV19 TRBD1 CASSFRGKNTEAFF TGTGCCAGTAGTTTCAGGGGGAAGAACACTGAAGCTTTCTTT
TRBJ2-7 - TRBV2 TRBD1 CASTRDSYEQYF TGTGCCAGCACTCGGGACAGCTACGAGCAGTACTTC
TRBJ1-3 - TRBV5-1 TRBD1 CASSFWTGGSGGNTIYF TGCGCCAGCAGCTTTTGGACAGGGGGCTCGGGAGGAAACACCATATATTTT
TRBJ2-3 - TRBV12-3/TRBV12-4 - CASTLEGADTQYF TGTGCCAGCACCCTAGAAGGGGCAGATACGCAGTATTTT
TRBJ1-5 - TRBV7-8 - CASSLGPPGSNQPQHF TGTGCCAGCAGCTTAGGTCCGCCGGGATCCAATCAGCCCCAGCATTTT
TRBJ1-2 - TRBV6-5 TRBD1 CASRDGTGYHYGYTF TGTGCCAGCAGGGATGGGACAGGGTACCACTATGGCTACACCTTC
TRBJ2-2 few TRBV5-3 TRBD2 CPPEVSGSLNTGELFF TGTCCACCAGAAGTGAGCGGGAGTTTGAACACCGGGGAGCTGTTTTTT
TRBJ1-1 - TRBV7-9 TRBD1 CASSPRDSNSGTEAFF TGTGCCAGCAGCCCCCGGGACAGTAACTCGGGCACTGAAGCTTTCTTT
TRBJ1-1 - TRBV2 TRBD1 CASREQGAVTEAFF TGTGCCAGCAGGGAACAGGGGGCGGTGACTGAAGCTTTCTTT
TRBJ1-4 once TRBV5-6 TRBD1 CASSEDRGRFGEKLFF TGTGCCAGCAGCGAGGACAGGGGGCGTTTTGGTGAAAAACTGTTTTTT
TRBJ2-2 - TRBV5-1 - CASSLEFSGTGELFF TGCGCCAGCAGCTTGGAGTTTAGTGGCACCGGGGAGCTGTTTTTT
TRBJ2-7 - TRBV28 - CASSPHSQGIGSYEQYF TGTGCCAGCAGTCCTCACTCCCAGGGAATTGGCTCCTACGAGCAGTACTTC
TRBJ1-3 - TRBV5-1 TRBD1 CASSLGSGTGGSGNTIYF TGCGCCAGCAGCTTGGGGTCCGGGACAGGGGGCTCTGGAAACACCATATATTTT
TRBJ1-2 - TRBV5-1 TRBD1 CASSFRGNTNYGYTF TGCGCCAGCAGTTTCAGGGGGAACACTAACTATGGCTACACCTTC
TRBJ1-1 few TRBV10-2 - CASSELGGNTEAFF TGCGCCAGCAGTGAGTTGGGGGGGAACACTGAAGCTTTCTTT
TRBJ1-6 - TRBV2 - CASRPSRETKPYNSPLHF TGTGCCAGCAGGCCCTCTAGGGAGACAAAACCCTATAATTCACCCCTCCACTTT
TRBJ1-5 - TRBV3-1/TRBV3-2 TRBD1 CASSLGQGGQPQHF TGTGCCAGCAGCCTTGGACAGGGAGGTCAGCCCCAGCATTTT
TRBJ2-7 - TRBV15 - CATSRDVSGSYEQYF TGTGCCACCAGCAGAGATGTGTCGGGATCCTACGAGCAGTACTTC
TRBJ2-1 - TRBV5-1 - CASSLAGGSVDNEQFF TGCGCCAGCAGCTTGGCCGGTGGGAGTGTCGACAATGAGCAGTTCTTC
TRBJ1-1 - TRBV18 - CASSPISNSGHAEAFF TGTGCCAGCTCACCGATAAGCAACTCAGGGCACGCTGAAGCTTTCTTT
TRBJ2-3 once TRBV6-1 TRBD1 CASSEITGVSTDTQYF TGTGCCAGCAGTGAAATAACAGGGGTTTCCACAGATACGCAGTATTTT
TRBJ2-6 - TRBV25-1 - CASSEGQAYSGANVLTF TGTGCCAGCAGTGAGGGCCAAGCTTACTCTGGGGCCAACGTCCTGACTTTC
TRBJ1-2 - TRBV27 - CASSSPGRGDYGYTF TGTGCCAGCAGTTCCCCAGGCAGGGGCGACTATGGCTACACCTTC
TRBJ2-5 - TRBV3-1/TRBV3-2 TRBD1 CASSQDTGGAETQYF TGTGCCAGCAGCCAAGATACAGGGGGCGCGGAGACCCAGTACTTC
TRBJ1-2 once TRBV6-5 TRBD1 CASRDPGQGAIGYTF TGTGCCAGCAGGGACCCGGGACAGGGGGCGATCGGCTACACCTTC
TRBJ1-4 once TRBV19 - CASSIVQGWATNEKLFF TGTGCCAGTAGTATAGTCCAGGGTTGGGCGACTAATGAAAAACTGTTTTTT
TRBJ2-7 - TRBV5-4 TRBD1 CASSNRDSATYEQYF TGTGCCAGCAGCAACCGGGACAGCGCTACCTACGAGCAGTACTTC
TRBJ1-5 - TRBV23-1 TRBD1 CASSPISQGQGINQPQHF TGCGCCAGCAGTCCGATTAGCCAGGGACAGGGCATAAATCAGCCCCAGCATTTT
TRBJ1-5 - TRBV7-2 - CASSLARNQPQHF TGTGCCAGCAGCTTAGCGCGAAATCAGCCCCAGCATTTT
TRBJ1-1 - TRBV7-9 - CARPGGTEAFF TGTGCCAGGCCGGGGGGAACTGAAGCTTTCTTT